These T cell receptor beta chains were read from a single sample in a study of blood T cell repertoires in COVID-19. TCRdb's copy holds only in-frame clones and misses some; the assay was immunoSEQ multiplex PCR. The table lists roughly 200,000 clones, roughly 91% of them singletons. The specimen was PBMCs or T cells enriched from blood (not recorded which). These receptor sequences come from a woman in her twenties or thirties with acute COVID-19. CDR3s include the opening cysteine and the closing phenylalanine or tryptophan. The D gene is left open where the match is weak. Not every row has a clone size; where given, it reads once, few, many or a size class.

j_gene	v_gene	len	abundance	d_gene	CDR3aa	CDR3nt
TRBJ2-1	TRBV5-8	13	.	.	CASSLVGTNQQFF	TGTGCCAGCAGCTTGGTTGGGACAAACCAGCAGTTCTTC
TRBJ1-5	TRBV27	17	.	TRBD1	CASSTHWTGDFNQPQHF	TGTGCCAGCAGTACCCATTGGACAGGAGACTTCAATCAGCCCCAGCATTTT
TRBJ2-2	TRBV5-8	18	once	TRBD2	CASRHGTSGELNTGELFF	TGTGCCAGCAGACACGGGACTAGCGGAGAACTGAACACCGGGGAGCTGTTTTTT
TRBJ2-2	TRBV27	15	.	TRBD1	CASSLLTGGTGELFF	TGTGCCAGCAGTTTGTTGACAGGGGGCACCGGGGAGCTGTTTTTT
TRBJ1-4	TRBV28	14	.	.	CASSFDSSNEKLFF	TGTGCCAGCAGTTTCGACAGCTCTAATGAAAAACTGTTTTTT
TRBJ1-6	TRBV19	15	.	TRBD1	CASSPHRDRGYPLHF	TGTGCCAGTAGTCCGCACCGGGACAGGGGTTACCCCCTCCACTTT
TRBJ1-5	TRBV30	13	.	.	CAWSRGSGQPQHF	TGTGCCTGGAGTCGGGGGTCCGGTCAGCCCCAGCATTTT
TRBJ1-2	TRBV27	16	.	.	CASSSRAGWGDYGYTF	TGTGCCAGCAGTTCCCGGGCGGGGTGGGGTGACTATGGCTACACCTTC
TRBJ1-2	TRBV2	11	.	.	CASAEYYGYTF	TGTGCCAGCGCGGAATACTATGGCTACACCTTC
TRBJ2-2	TRBV19	14	.	.	CASTRLEFTGELFF	TGTGCCAGTACGCGGCTCGAATTCACCGGGGAGCTGTTTTTT
TRBJ1-1	TRBV13	15	.	.	CASTLRGLENTEAFF	TGTGCCAGCACCCTTAGGGGTTTAGAGAACACTGAAGCTTTCTTT
TRBJ2-7	TRBV19	14	.	.	CASSEGGSSYEQYF	TGTGCCAGTAGTGAAGGGGGAAGCTCCTACGAGCAGTACTTC
TRBJ1-1	TRBV6-5	13	.	.	CASSLGANTEAFF	TGTGCCAGCAGTTTGGGGGCGAACACTGAAGCTTTCTTT
TRBJ1-2	TRBV5-1	15	few	TRBD1	CASSSTGEIGGSYTF	TGCGCCAGCAGCTCAACAGGGGAGATCGGCGGAAGCTACACCTTC
TRBJ2-3	TRBV7-2	16	.	TRBD2	CASSQRTSGGSDTQYF	TGTGCCAGCAGCCAAAGGACTAGCGGGGGTTCAGATACGCAGTATTTT
TRBJ2-1	TRBV7-3	14	.	.	CASSLFPGYNEQFF	TGTGCCAGCAGCTTATTTCCCGGGTACAATGAGCAGTTCTTC
TRBJ2-7	TRBV18	15	.	TRBD1	CASSPTATGYNEQYF	TGTGCCAGCTCACCAACTGCGACAGGGTACAACGAGCAGTACTTC
TRBJ2-7	TRBV19	14	.	TRBD1	CASTPTGGAYEQYF	TGTGCCAGTACCCCGACAGGGGGGGCCTACGAGCAGTACTTC
TRBJ2-1	TRBV29-1	14	.	TRBD1	CSVERGQGAAEQFF	TGCAGCGTTGAGCGTGGACAGGGTGCGGCTGAGCAGTTCTTC
TRBJ1-1	TRBV3-1/TRBV3-2	15	once	TRBD1	CASSPHYTGGSSAFF	TGTGCCAGCAGCCCCCACTATACAGGGGGAAGTTCGGCTTTCTTT
TRBJ2-1	TRBV27	17	.	TRBD2	CASSQITSGSSYNEQFF	TGTGCCAGCAGTCAGATTACTAGCGGGTCCTCCTACAATGAGCAGTTCTTC
TRBJ1-6	TRBV30	13	once	.	CAWRETRGSPLHF	TGTGCCTGGAGAGAGACTAGAGGGTCACCCCTCCACTTT
TRBJ1-6	TRBV11-2	18	.	.	CASSLDAVRRIYNSPLHF	TGTGCCAGCAGCTTAGATGCAGTGCGGCGGATTTATAATTCACCCCTCCACTTT
TRBJ2-3	TRBV7-2	18	.	TRBD2	CASSLEAGGLFSTDTQYF	TGTGCCAGCAGCCTGGAAGCGGGGGGCCTTTTTAGCACAGATACGCAGTATTTT
TRBJ1-5	TRBV6-5	12	.	.	CASKGVNQPQHF	TGTGCCAGCAAGGGGGTTAATCAGCCCCAGCATTTT
TRBJ1-1	TRBV7-2	15	.	TRBD1	CASSLVGTAETEAFF	TGTGCCAGCAGCTTAGTTGGGACAGCTGAAACTGAAGCTTTCTTT
TRBJ2-3	TRBV14	14	.	.	CASSPGFSTDTQYF	TGTGCCAGCAGCCCAGGGTTTAGCACAGATACGCAGTATTTT
TRBJ1-1	TRBV2	15	.	TRBD1	CASSEGQGAGTEAFF	TGTGCCAGCAGTGAGGGACAGGGGGCGGGAACTGAAGCTTTCTTT
TRBJ1-3	TRBV20-1	11	.	.	CSAGAETTIYF	TGCAGTGCAGGGGCGGAAACAACCATATATTTT
TRBJ2-1	TRBV3-1/TRBV3-2	15	.	.	CASSRPGLEMVEQFF	TGTGCCAGCAGCCGACCGGGACTCGAAATGGTGGAGCAGTTCTTC
TRBJ1-6	TRBV27	16	.	.	CASSLSYRVYNSPLHF	TGTGCCAGCAGTTTATCGTACAGGGTCTATAATTCACCCCTCCACTTT
TRBJ1-2	TRBV7-8	16	.	TRBD1	CASTGFTGQGAGGYTF	TGTGCCAGCACCGGCTTCACAGGACAGGGGGCAGGTGGCTACACCTTC
TRBJ2-6	TRBV9	16	once	.	CASSPRILSGANVLTF	TGTGCCAGCAGCCCTAGGATCCTTTCTGGGGCCAACGTCCTGACTTTC
TRBJ2-2	TRBV11-3	14	.	.	CASSLDPRAGELFF	TGTGCCAGCAGCTTAGATCCCCGGGCCGGGGAGCTGTTTTTT
TRBJ1-5	TRBV19	15	.	TRBD1	CASSILGQGLQPQHF	TGTGCCAGTAGTATTTTGGGACAGGGCCTTCAGCCCCAGCATTTT
TRBJ1-1	TRBV19	15	once	.	CASSTLDRGNTEAFF	TGTGCCAGTAGTACCCTGGACAGAGGGAACACTGAAGCTTTCTTT
TRBJ1-2	TRBV5-1	15	.	TRBD1	CASSLDGQGGYGYTF	TGCGCCAGCAGCTTGGACGGACAGGGGGGCTATGGCTACACCTTC
TRBJ2-5	TRBV12-5	13	.	.	CASGWRRAETQYF	TGTGCTAGTGGTTGGAGGCGGGCAGAGACCCAGTACTTC
TRBJ1-5	TRBV4-1	14	.	.	CASSQTTSNQPQHF	TGCGCCAGCAGCCAAACGACTTCCAATCAGCCCCAGCATTTT
TRBJ2-3	TRBV6-6	16	.	TRBD1	CASSYSKTGPHDTQYF	TGTGCCAGCAGTTACTCGAAGACAGGGCCTCATGATACGCAGTATTTT
TRBJ2-7	TRBV6-5	16	few	TRBD2	CASSYGTSGGSYEQYF	TGTGCCAGCAGTTACGGGACTAGCGGGGGTTCCTACGAGCAGTACTTC
TRBJ2-5	TRBV28	15	.	TRBD2	CASDLSGGTQETQYF	TGTGCCAGCGATCTGAGCGGGGGGACCCAAGAGACCCAGTACTTC
TRBJ2-1	TRBV11-2	15	few	TRBD2	CASSQIAGGRGEQFF	TGTGCCAGCAGCCAGATAGCGGGGGGGCGAGGTGAGCAGTTCTTC
TRBJ1-4	TRBV19	14	once	.	CASSIGQNNEKLFF	TGTGCCAGTAGTATAGGGCAGAATAATGAAAAACTGTTTTTT
TRBJ2-1	TRBV13	15	.	.	CASSQEAPRPHEQFF	TGTGCCAGCAGCCAGGAGGCCCCCAGGCCGCATGAGCAGTTCTTC
TRBJ2-7	TRBV19	13	.	.	CASSMTRKDEQYF	TGTGCCAGTAGTATGACTAGAAAGGACGAGCAGTACTTC
TRBJ1-1	TRBV3-1/TRBV3-2	13	.	.	CASSQDLYPEAFF	TGTGCCAGCAGCCAAGATCTCTACCCTGAAGCTTTCTTT
TRBJ2-7	TRBV30	13	.	.	CAWSAGVGDEQYF	TGTGCCTGGAGTGCGGGGGTCGGCGATGAGCAGTACTTC